These 25 T cell receptor beta chains were sequenced from one sample in a study of blood T cell repertoires in COVID-19. Here immunoSEQ multiplex PCR was the method, and the copy in TCRdb shows in-frame clones only, minus some. This sample has roughly 63,000 clones, with roughly 85% found just once. The specimen sequenced was peripheral blood. The receptors stem from a human donor in a cohort sampled during active COVID-19.

The count of this clone is one. The chain recombines TRBV18 with TRBJ2-1, with D perhaps matching TRBD2 (6 bases). Germline lookup yields CDR1 KGHSH and CDR2 LQKENI. Trimming cost V 4 bases and J 0 bases, with 13 bases left between them. The CDR3 totals 16 residues. CDR3 sequence reads: CASSRIAVLSYNEQFF. CDR3 DNA: TGTGCCAGCTCACGGATAGCGGTTCTCTCCTACAATGAGCAGTTCTTC.

This chain links TRBV6-2 or TRBV6-3 with TRBJ1-2; 10 nucleotides match TRBD1. This CDR3 is built from 14 residues. J gave up 9 bases and V 0 bases, and 4 bases lay outside the gene matches. CDR1 is MNHEY and CDR2 is SVGEGT in the germline V gene. CDR3 bases: TGTGCCAGCAGTTACTCCGGGACAGGGGTGAGCTACACCTTC. It encodes CASSYSGTGVSYTF.

V gene TRBV6-5 combines with J gene TRBJ1-6; TRBD1 agrees at 11 bases. Germline CDR1 reads MNHEY; CDR2 reads SVGAGI. The CDR3 loop spans 14 amino acids. Trimming cost V 10 bases and J 5 bases; bases outside gene matches: 4. The CDR3 nucleotides are TGTGCCATCCGGGACAGGGGGAATAATTCACCCCTCCACTTT. Translation gives CAIRDRGNNSPLHF.

The J gene is TRBJ2-5, the V gene TRBV5-8; 8 bases align to TRBD1. CDR3 size: 13 residues. The germline CDR1 and CDR2 sequences are SGHTS and YDEGEE. The V and J ends lost 5 bases and 2 bases, in that order; junction bases with no gene match: 2. The DNA of the CDR3 is TGTGCCAGCAGTAGGACAGGGCAAGAGACCCAGTACTTC. It is translated as CASSRTGQETQYF.

The rearrangement uses TRBV28 and TRBJ1-2, with D unresolved. V was pared by 2 bases and J by 3 bases, with 7 bases between. Germline V lookup: CDR1 MDHEN, CDR2 SYDVKM. The CDR3 length is 13 residues. This chain's CDR3 is CASSLVEDYGYTF. CDR3 in DNA: TGTGCCAGCAGTTTAGTAGAGGACTATGGCTACACCTTC.

The chain links TRBV6-6 to TRBJ1-1, with D possibly being TRBD1 (6 bases). V was clipped by 6 bases and J by 0 bases, with 17 bases between them. Germline V gene sequence: CDR1 MNHNY, CDR2 SVGAGI (reference sequence). The CDR3 loop spans 16 amino acids. In nucleotides, the CDR3 is TGTGCCAGCAGACCAGGGGAGGGAGGGTTGAACACTGAAGCTTTCTTT. Translating gives CASRPGEGGLNTEAFF.

This chain links TRBV6-1 with TRBJ1-2, with D possibly TRBD1 on 5 matching bases. The V end was cut by 0 bases, the J end by 5 bases, with 10 bases between. This CDR3 has 14 amino acids. Germline CDR1 MNHNS, CDR2 SASEGT. This CDR3 reads CASSEAGGRYGYTF. The DNA for the CDR3 is TGTGCCAGCAGTGAAGCCGGGGGAAGATATGGCTACACCTTC.

In nucleotides, the CDR3 is TGTGCCAGTAGAAAGAAGGGGGACACCGGGGAGCTGTTTTTT. Protein product: CASRKKGDTGELFF. The rearrangement joins TRBV19 to TRBJ2-2; weak D call: TRBD1 (6 bases). The CDR3 contains 14 residues. V lost 6 bases and J lost 3, with 11 bases in between. Germline CDR1 is LNHDA and CDR2 is SQIVND (reference sequence).

The chain is built from TRBV11-3 and TRBJ1-1; D possibly corresponds to TRBD1 (5 bases). This CDR3 region has 15 residues. In germline, CDR1 is SGHNT, CDR2 YENEEA. V was cut by 2 bases and J by 4 bases, with 14 bases left in between. CDR3 sequence reads: CASSLKGTGVTEAFF. As DNA, the CDR3 is TGTGCCAGCAGCTTAAAGGGGACGGGGGTCACTGAAGCTTTCTTT. Full variable domain (missing parts from reference TRBV11-3 and TRBJ1-1): EAGVVQSPRYKIIEKKQPVAFWCNPISGHNTLYWYLQNLGQGPELLIRYENEEAVDDSQLPKDRFSAERLKGVDSTLKIQPAELGDSAVYLCASSLKGTGVTEAFFGQGTRLTVV.

The chain is built from TRBV24-1 and TRBJ2-6, with a tentative D call TRBD1 (5 bases). Germline V gene sequence: CDR1 KGHDR, CDR2 SFDVKD. CDR3 size: 16 residues. Trimming left V 1 base short and J 2 bases short, with 8 bases between. The CDR3 spells CATSDFRGPGANVLTF. The CDR3 DNA follows: TGTGCCACCAGTGATTTTAGGGGTCCTGGGGCCAACGTCCTGACTTTC.

V gene TRBV6-5 combines with J gene TRBJ1-5; 7 bases align to TRBD1. J gave up 6 bases and V 6 bases, and 11 bases lay outside the gene matches. Germline CDR1 reads MNHEY; CDR2 reads SVGAGI. This CDR3 contains 15 residues. The CDR3 spells CASSRDSGVGQPQHF. In DNA, the CDR3 is TGTGCCAGCAGCCGGGACAGTGGGGTGGGTCAGCCCCAGCATTTT.

The chain is built from TRBV12-3 or TRBV12-4 and TRBJ1-5; tentatively, D is TRBD1 (6 bases). This CDR3 region has 12 residues. Trimming removed 7 bases at V and 6 bases at J, with 10 bases between. This chain's CDR3 is CASTYRAQPQHF. The CDR3 region has the DNA TGTGCCAGCACCTACAGGGCTCAGCCCCAGCATTTT.

This clone was detected only a few times. This chain uses TRBV29-1 with TRBJ2-5; 8 bases line up with TRBD1. J gave up 4 bases and V 6 bases, and 4 bases lay outside the gene matches. The CDR3 runs 12 residues. Looked up from germline, CDR1 is SQVTM and CDR2 is ANQGSEA. For the CDR3, the DNA is TGCAGCGTACGGACAGGGCGAGAGACCCAGTACTTC. Translation: CSVRTGRETQYF.

The chain is built from TRBV30 and TRBJ1-1; D is ambiguous. The CDR3 loop spans 13 amino acids. Trimming shortened V by 3 bases and J by 0 bases, and 8 bases separated the two germline ends. The germline CDR1 and CDR2 sequences are GTSNPN and SVGIG (reference sequence). CDR3 nucleotide sequence: TGTGCCTGGAGGAAAACAGTGAACACTGAAGCTTTCTTT. As protein: CAWRKTVNTEAFF.

This sequence joins TRBV5-6 and TRBJ1-6; D is possibly TRBD1 (5 bases). There are 13 residues in the CDR3. Trimming shortened V by 2 bases and J by 12 bases, and 12 bases separated the two germline ends. CDR1 and CDR2 (germline): SGHDT, YYEEEE. CDR3 sequence reads: CASSFSQALPLHF. For the CDR3, the DNA is TGTGCCAGCAGCTTTTCACAGGCCCTACCCCTCCACTTT. Looking up the rest from reference TRBV5-6 and TRBJ1-6 gives the full variable domain: DAGVTQSPTHLIKTRGQQVTLRCSPKSGHDTVSWYQQALGQGPQFIFQYYEEEERQRGNFPDRFSGHQFPNYSSELNVNALLLGDSALYLCASSFSQALPLHFGNGTRLTVT.

The V call is TRBV6-7, the J call TRBJ1-2; 10 bases align to TRBD1. TRBV6-7 is marked as an open reading frame, function uncertain. The CDR3 covers 16 residues. V lost 6 bases to trimming and J lost 4 bases; unmatched junction nucleotides: 11. The CDR3, as DNA: TGTGCCAGCAGCCAGAGCGGGACAGGGGAGGGCTATGGCTACACCTTC. This codes for CASSQSGTGEGYGYTF.

This clone was counted only a few times. The chain joins TRBV27 to TRBJ1-1, with D possibly being TRBD1 (6 bases). The germline CDR1 and CDR2 sequences are MNHEY and SMNVEV (reference sequence). The V gene lost 10 bases and the J gene lost 0 bases, with 18 bases spanning the gap. The CDR3 has 15 residues. Written as DNA, the CDR3 is TGTGCCACCCGGACAGCGATGCTCATGAACACTGAAGCTTTCTTT. Protein: CATRTAMLMNTEAFF.

The chain uses TRBV11-3 and TRBJ1-1, with 7 positions matching TRBD1. Germline CDR1 and CDR2: SGHNT and YENEEA. The CDR3 spans 15 residues. The ends lost 7 bases at V and 3 bases at J; junction bases unmatched: 11. The CDR3 nucleotides read TGTGCCAGCAACCTAAACAGGGGATTGTACACTGAAGCTTTCTTT. Translating it yields CASNLNRGLYTEAFF.

Only a few counts were recorded for this clone. The chain uses TRBV9 and TRBJ2-7; D perhaps matches TRBD1 (5 bases). Germline lookup yields CDR1 SGDLS and CDR2 YYNGEE. The CDR3 consists of 14 residues. V was clipped by 0 bases and J by 6 bases, with 13 bases between them. CDR3 region: CASSVGGRSPEQYF. DNA for the CDR3: TGTGCCAGCAGCGTAGGGGGCAGGAGTCCCGAGCAGTACTTC.

The chain links TRBV5-4 to TRBJ1-6; D may be TRBD1 (6 bases). The CDR3 has 16 amino acids. Germline loops: CDR1 SGHNT, CDR2 YYREEE (reference sequence). V lost 2 bases and J lost 10, with 19 bases in between. Here the CDR3 DNA reads TGTGCCAGCAGCTTAGGGGGAGGGCAGGGCGGATCACCCCTCCACTTT. Its translation is CASSLGGGQGGSPLHF. Full variable domain (remainder filled in from reference TRBV5-4 and TRBJ1-6): ETGVTQSPTHLIKTRGQQVTLRCSSQSGHNTVSWYQQALGQGPQFIFQYYREEENGRGNFPPRFSGLQFPNYSSELNVNALELDDSALYLCASSLGGGQGGSPLHFGNGTRLTVT.

The chain links TRBV28 to TRBJ2-7; D is undetermined. V was clipped by 7 bases and J by 6 bases, with 13 bases between them. The CDR3 runs 12 residues. CDR1 is MDHEN, CDR2 SYDVKM, per germline. The CDR3 region has the DNA TGTGCCAGCACGACAACCGGATCCGAGCAGTACTTC. This encodes CASTTTGSEQYF.

This clone was seen only once. The J gene is TRBJ2-7, the V gene TRBV19; D gene ambiguous. The germline V gene encodes CDR1 LNHDA and CDR2 SQIVND (reference sequence). Trimming left V 2 bases short and J 5 bases short, with 13 bases between. There are 14 residues in the CDR3. The CDR3 DNA follows: TGTGCCAGTAGTATATATTCAGGCGAAAACGAGCAGTACTTC. Protein: CASSIYSGENEQYF.

This clone has a handful of counts. The chain has TRBV9 and TRBJ2-1; TRBD1 matches at 9 bases. This CDR3 is built from 13 residues. From germline, CDR1 is SGDLS and CDR2 YYNGEE. V lost 4 bases and J lost 12; bases outside the gene matches: 8. The CDR3: CASSPRTDRGQFF. The CDR3, as DNA: TGTGCCAGCAGCCCCCGGACGGACAGGGGGCAGTTCTTC.

V is TRBV28 and J is TRBJ2-5; TRBD1 agrees at 8 bases. Trimming removed 5 bases from V and 1 base from J; junction bases left unmatched: 9. The CDR3 runs 16 residues. Germline loops: CDR1 MDHEN, CDR2 SYDVKM. CDR3 sequence: CASSLLDRAPQETQYF. In nucleotides, the CDR3 is TGTGCCAGCAGTCTACTGGACAGGGCCCCCCAAGAGACCCAGTACTTC.

V and J are TRBV20-1 and TRBJ2-2; 9 bases agree with TRBD1. The CDR3 runs 15 residues. The germline V gene has CDR1 DFQATT and CDR2 SNEGSKA (reference sequence). V shed 5 bases, J shed 4 bases, and the junction held 8 bases outside the gene matches. The CDR3 protein is CSARADRGFTGELFF. The CDR3 DNA reads TGCAGTGCTCGTGCGGACAGGGGATTCACCGGGGAGCTGTTTTTT.